In its sample, the clone carrying this TCR beta chain was seen a few times. This sample stems from a study of blood T cell repertoires in COVID-19. Study context: Collection of acute and convalescent COVID-19 samples took place in the United States, Italy and Spain. T cells, B-cell-depleted T cells, or PBMCs supplied cDNA or gDNA.

The CDR3 extends over 13 amino acids. The V gene's germline CDR1 is SEHNR and CDR2 FQNEAQ (reference sequence). The V end was cut by 3 bases, the J end by 0 bases, with 5 bases between. Original methodology: Reference gene primer amplification in the assay estimated nucleated cell counts. Sequencing was performed with immunoSEQ multiplex PCR; in TCRdb, only in-frame clones are kept and a portion is missing. V and J calls and clone size follow that table, whereas D and trimming were derived from the DNA. Of around 130,000 clones listed, less than 85% were seen once; the top ten hold roughly an eighth.

Material: peripheral blood. The receptor comes from an older woman with acute or convalescent COVID-19. This chain uses TRBV7-9 with TRBJ1-1; D gene uncertain. CDR3 coding DNA: TGTGCCAGCAGCTTTCCCTTGAACACTGAAGCTTTCTTT. Residues: CASSFPLNTEAFF.